One and the same sample provided the 16 T cell receptor beta chains below, sequenced in a study of blood T cell repertoires in COVID-19. The assay was immunoSEQ multiplex PCR, and TCRdb's table has in-frame clones only and misses some. The sample has about 150,000 clones, roughly 85% seen once. Sequences were obtained from PBMCs or T cells enriched from blood (not recorded which). The origin of the receptors is a man aged 50 to 59 who had recovered from COVID-19.

The chain employs TRBV24-1 and TRBJ2-1, with 8 bases identical to TRBD1. After removal of 3 bases from V and 7 bases from J, the junction contained 4 bases not matched to a gene. The CDR3 extends over 14 amino acids. The V gene's germline CDR1 is KGHDR and CDR2 SFDVKD. CDR3 in amino acids: CATSDRQGWNEQFF. The CDR3 DNA follows: TGTGCCACCAGTGATCGACAGGGGTGGAATGAGCAGTTCTTC.

The genes are TRBV7-2 and TRBJ2-3; 11 bases fit TRBD2. Looked up from germline, CDR1 is SGHTA and CDR2 is FQGNSA. The ends lost 5 bases at V and 1 base at J; junction bases unmatched: 5. The CDR3 length is 16 residues. The CDR3 region has the DNA TGTGCCAGCAGCGCGGGACTAGCGGTGGGCACAGATACGCAGTATTTT. It specifies CASSAGLAVGTDTQYF. Supplemented by reference TRBV7-2 and TRBJ2-3, the full variable domain reads GAGVSQSPSNKVTEKGKDVELRCDPISGHTALYWYRQSLGQGLEFLIYFQGNSAPDKSGLPSDRFSAERTGGSVSTLTIQRTQQEDSAVYLCASSAGLAVGTDTQYFGPGTRLTVL.

V gene TRBV7-2 combines with J gene TRBJ2-6, with D unresolved. Germline V gene sequence: CDR1 SGHTA, CDR2 FQGNSA. V dropped 1 base and J dropped 2 bases, with 6 bases sitting between them. This CDR3 is 15 amino acids long. The CDR3 region has the DNA TGTGCCAGCAGCTTAGACAGTGCTGGGGCCAACGTCCTGACTTTC. It translates to CASSLDSAGANVLTF.

The V and J genes are TRBV27 and TRBJ1-1, with a possible D match to TRBD1 (6 bases). Trimming stripped 6 bases from V and 9 bases from J, with 17 bases between. From germline, CDR1 is MNHEY and CDR2 SMNVEV (reference sequence). The CDR3 has 13 residues. CDR3 sequence (DNA): TGTGCCAGCAGCCCTGAGGTAGGGACAAAAGCTTTCTTT. Translating gives CASSPEVGTKAFF.

This chain links TRBV6-6 with TRBJ1-5; tentative D call: TRBD1 (6 bases). The CDR3 is 15 amino acids. Germline assignment: CDR1 MNHNY and CDR2 SVGAGI (reference sequence). The ends were cut back, 6 bases at V and 3 bases at J, with 15 bases in the middle. CDR3 coding DNA: TGTGCCAGCAGCACAGGGCATAGTTCCAATCAGCCCCAGCATTTT. This gives the protein CASSTGHSSNQPQHF.

CDR3 bases: TGCGCCAGCAGCCAAGATGCGGGCACAGGGACCTACGAGCAGTACGTC. It specifies CASSQDAGTGTYEQYV. The chain employs TRBV4-1 and TRBJ2-7, with D possibly TRBD1 on 6 matching bases. Trimming cost V 0 bases and J 2 bases, with 14 bases left between them. Per the germline V gene, CDR1 is MGHRA and CDR2 is YSYEKL. This CDR3 spans 16 amino acids.

V gene TRBV10-1 combines with J gene TRBJ1-1; perhaps TRBD1 as D (5 bases). Trimming stripped 4 bases from V and 3 bases from J, with 12 bases between. The V gene's germline CDR1 is WNHNN and CDR2 SYGVQD (reference sequence). The CDR3 sequence is 14 residues long. The CDR3: CASSVRAGDTEAFF. CDR3 nucleotide sequence: TGCGCCAGCAGTGTCAGGGCGGGGGACACTGAAGCTTTCTTT.

This rearrangement joins TRBV7-2 to TRBJ1-5, with TRBD1 identical over 7 bases. Trimming cost V 1 base and J 1 base; bases outside gene matches: 7. The germline gives CDR1 SGHTA, CDR2 FQGNSA. The CDR3 is 17 amino acids. The CDR3 coding sequence is TGTGCCAGCAGCTTAGAGCCGACAGGGTGGAGCAATCAGCCCCAGCATTTT. Amino acid sequence: CASSLEPTGWSNQPQHF.

The chain combines TRBV28 with TRBJ1-5, with D possibly being TRBD1 (5 bases). CDR3 size: 16 residues. Trimming stripped 0 bases from V and 2 bases from J, with 11 bases between. Looked up from germline, CDR1 is MDHEN and CDR2 is SYDVKM. CDR3 in amino acids: CASSLWGDLGNQPQHF. CDR3 nucleotide sequence: TGTGCCAGCAGTTTATGGGGGGACTTAGGCAATCAGCCCCAGCATTTT. Variable domain in full (rest from reference TRBV28 and TRBJ1-5): DVKVTQSSRYLVKRTGEKVFLECVQDMDHENMFWYRQDPGLGLRLIYFSYDVKMKEKGDIPEGYSVSREKKERFSLILESASTNQTSMYLCASSLWGDLGNQPQHFGDGTRLSIL.

The chain couples TRBV4-1 to TRBJ1-2; 7 positions agree with TRBD1. Unmatched junction bases numbered 10, after V lost 4 bases and J lost 2 bases. Germline V gene data show CDR1 as MGHRA and CDR2 as YSYEKL. The CDR3 consists of 16 residues. CDR3 amino acids: CASSRPRGDSNYGYTF. The CDR3 DNA sequence: TGCGCCAGCAGCCGACCGAGGGGGGACAGCAACTATGGCTACACCTTC.

The genes are TRBV7-8 and TRBJ2-6; 7 bases fit TRBD1. The CDR3 contains 18 residues. In germline, CDR1 is SGHVS, CDR2 FQNEAQ. The V and J ends lost 4 bases and 0 bases, in that order; junction bases with no gene match: 9. The chain's CDR3 is CASSYTGTASSGANVLTF. DNA for the CDR3: TGTGCCAGCAGCTATACCGGGACAGCCTCCTCTGGGGCCAACGTCCTGACTTTC.

The V and J genes are TRBV3-1 (or the pseudogene TRBV3-2) and TRBJ2-1; 9 bases line up with TRBD2. The CDR3 contains 17 residues. CDR1 and CDR2 (germline): LGHDT, YNNKEL (reference sequence). The V and J ends lost 2 bases and 4 bases, in that order; junction bases with no gene match: 9. This CDR3 reads CASSQWGGGAEYNEQFF. CDR3 DNA: TGTGCCAGCAGCCAATGGGGCGGGGGGGCCGAGTACAATGAGCAGTTCTTC.

The chain is built from TRBV5-1 and TRBJ2-3; weak D call: TRBD2 (6 bases). In germline, CDR1 is SGHRS, CDR2 YFSETQ. V was shortened by 7 bases and J by 4 bases, with 7 bases between the two germline ends. The CDR3 extends over 11 amino acids. The CDR3 here is CASGGADTQYF. The DNA for the CDR3 is TGCGCCAGCGGCGGGGCAGATACGCAGTATTTT.

The chain carries TRBV7-2 and TRBJ2-2; TRBD2 matches at 10 bases. Per germline, CDR1 SGHTA and CDR2 FQGNSA. There are 16 residues in the CDR3. J gave up 7 bases and V 4 bases, and 9 bases lay outside the gene matches. DNA for the CDR3: TGTGCCAGCAGCTCGGCGGAGCGGGAGGGAATCGGGGAGCTGTTTTTT. Translation: CASSSAEREGIGELFF.

The chain employs TRBV5-8 and TRBJ1-2, with D unresolved. The germline gives CDR1 SGHTS, CDR2 YDEGEE. V was clipped by 5 bases and J by 4 bases, with 12 bases between them. The CDR3 length is 13 residues. The CDR3 region is CASRRRGIYGYTF. DNA for the CDR3: TGTGCCAGCAGGAGAAGAGGGATCTATGGCTACACCTTC.

This rearrangement joins TRBV9 to TRBJ2-1; 12 nucleotides match TRBD2. This CDR3 has 15 residues. The germline gives CDR1 SGDLS, CDR2 YYNGEE. Trimming removed 0 bases from V and 8 bases from J; junction bases left unmatched: 3. The CDR3 sequence: CASSVGTSGTYEQFF. The CDR3 nucleotides read TGTGCCAGCAGCGTAGGGACTAGCGGGACTTATGAGCAGTTCTTC. The complete variable domain, with remaining parts taken from reference TRBV9 and TRBJ2-1, reads DSGVTQTPKHLITATGQRVTLRCSPRSGDLSVYWYQQSLDQGLQFLIQYYNGEERAKGNILERFSAQQFPDLHSELNLSSLELGDSALYFCASSVGTSGTYEQFFGPGTRLTVL.